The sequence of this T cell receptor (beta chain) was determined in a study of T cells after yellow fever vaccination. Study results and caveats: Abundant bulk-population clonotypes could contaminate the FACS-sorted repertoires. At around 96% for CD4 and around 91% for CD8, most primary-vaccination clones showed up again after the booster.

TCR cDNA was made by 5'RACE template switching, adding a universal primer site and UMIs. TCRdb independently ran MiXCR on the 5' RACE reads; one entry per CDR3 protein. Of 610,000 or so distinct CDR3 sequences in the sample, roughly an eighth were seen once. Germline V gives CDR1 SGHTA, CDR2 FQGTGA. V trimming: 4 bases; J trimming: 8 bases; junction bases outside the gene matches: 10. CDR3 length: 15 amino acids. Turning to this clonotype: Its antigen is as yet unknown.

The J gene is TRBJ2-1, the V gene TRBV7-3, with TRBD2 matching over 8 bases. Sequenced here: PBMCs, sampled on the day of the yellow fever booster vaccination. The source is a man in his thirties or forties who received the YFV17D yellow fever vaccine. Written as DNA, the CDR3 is TGTGCCAGCAGCTCCGGACTAGCATTTAATGATGAGCAGTTCTTC. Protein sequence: CASSSGLAFNDEQFF.